One and the same sample provided the 17 T cell receptor beta chains below, sequenced in a study of T cell responses to AZD1222 COVID-19 vaccine. This table comes from immunoSEQ multiplex PCR, and its TCRdb copy is limited to in-frame clones, with some not included. The table has roughly 180,000 clones, 90% seen once. The sample consisted of peripheral blood, taken on day 0 of AZD1222 vaccination. Every receptor here comes from an adult in good health.

The V call is TRBV27, the J call TRBJ2-2; D is undetermined. V lost 1 base, J lost 2 bases, and 2 bases lay in between. Germline CDR1 MNHEY, CDR2 SMNVEV (reference sequence). The CDR3 loop spans 13 amino acids. CDR3 sequence (DNA): TGTGCCAGCAGTTTATACAACACCGGGGAGCTGTTTTTT. Amino acid sequence: CASSLYNTGELFF.

The V and J genes are TRBV29-1 and TRBJ1-4, with a tentative D call TRBD1 (5 bases). Trimming took 0 bases from V and 8 from J, leaving 13 bases between them. The V gene's germline CDR1 is SQVTM and CDR2 ANQGSEA. This CDR3 is 14 amino acids long. CDR3 bases: TGCAGCGTTGAAGATCCACAGGAGGAGGAAAAACTGTTTTTT. Translation gives CSVEDPQEEEKLFF.

This rearrangement joins TRBV5-1 to TRBJ1-3; 7 bases are a match to TRBD1. Germline CDR1 is SGHRS and CDR2 is YFSETQ. The CDR3 is 17 amino acids. Trimming took 4 bases from V and 0 from J; bases not matched to a gene: 10. As DNA, the CDR3 is TGCGCCAGCAGCCCCCGGACGGACAGGCCCTCTGGAAACACCATATATTTT. Its translation: CASSPRTDRPSGNTIYF.

This clone was picked up one time. The chain recombines TRBV6-5 with TRBJ2-5, with 7 bases aligning to TRBD2. The CDR3 runs to 14 residues. Germline assignment: CDR1 MNHEY and CDR2 SVGAGI. V lost 5 bases and J lost 1; bases outside the gene matches: 4. The chain's CDR3 is CASSPSGPQETQYF. In nucleotides, the CDR3 is TGTGCCAGCAGTCCTAGCGGACCCCAAGAGACCCAGTACTTC.

The gene calls are TRBV14 and TRBJ1-2, with D possibly TRBD1 on 5 matching bases. There are 17 residues in the CDR3. Trimming removed 2 bases from V and 4 bases from J, with 20 bases in between. Looked up from germline, CDR1 is SGHDN and CDR2 is FVKESK. The CDR3 sequence is CASSQLATAKGGYGYTF. CDR3 DNA sequence: TGTGCCAGCAGCCAACTAGCGACAGCGAAGGGAGGCTATGGCTACACCTTC.

The gene calls are TRBV7-6 and TRBJ1-1; no reliable D call. The length of the CDR3 is 14 residues. Germline values: CDR1 SGHVS, CDR2 FNYEAQ. Trimming stripped 3 bases from V and 2 bases from J, with 10 bases between. The CDR3, as DNA: TGTGCCAGCAGCTTGGGGTTGGAAAACACTGAAGCTTTCTTT. Its protein product is CASSLGLENTEAFF.

This rearrangement joins TRBV5-5 to TRBJ1-3, with D possibly TRBD1 on 6 matching bases. The CDR3 totals 17 residues. CDR1 is SGHKS and CDR2 is YYEKEE in the germline V gene (reference sequence). Trimming left V 0 bases short and J 4 bases short, with 17 bases between. CDR3 nucleotide sequence: TGTGCCAGCAGCTTGGCCGCGTGGGGGCGGTTGGGAAACACCATATATTTT. This translates into CASSLAAWGRLGNTIYF. Combining the CDR3 with reference TRBV5-5 and TRBJ1-3 gives the whole variable domain DAGVTQSPTHLIKTRGQQVTLRCSPISGHKSVSWYQQVLGQGPQFIFQYYEKEERGRGNFPDRFSARQFPNYSSELNVNALLLGDSALYLCASSLAAWGRLGNTIYFGEGSWLTVV.

This chain connects TRBV3-1 (or the pseudogene TRBV3-2) to TRBJ1-1, with D hard to call. CDR1 is LGHDT and CDR2 is YNNKEL in the germline V gene (reference sequence). CDR3 length: 13 residues. The V gene lost 5 bases and the J gene lost 7 bases, with 14 bases spanning the gap. The CDR3 DNA reads as TGTGCCAGCAGCACCTACAGAATAGGTGAAGCTTTCTTT. Its translation: CASSTYRIGEAFF.

The chain recombines TRBV15 with TRBJ2-5; 10 positions match TRBD2. The CDR3 totals 15 residues. CDR1 is LNHNV and CDR2 is YYDKDF in the germline V gene (reference sequence). J lost 5 bases, V lost 3 bases, and 6 bases had no gene match. The CDR3 DNA reads as TGTGCCACCAGCAGCGGTCTAGCGGGGGTCGAGACCCAGTACTTC. Its translation: CATSSGLAGVETQYF. Based on the CDR3 plus reference TRBV15 and TRBJ2-5, the full variable domain is DAMVIQNPRYQVTQFGKPVTLSCSQTLNHNVMYWYQQKSSQAPKLLFHYYDKDFNNEADTPDNFQSRRPNTSFCFLDIRSPGLGDTAMYLCATSSGLAGVETQYFGPGTRLLVL.

The V and J genes are TRBV10-3 and TRBJ2-3; D is unclear. CDR3 length: 12 amino acids. V shed 10 bases and J shed 4 bases, with 12 bases lying between them. CDR1 is ENHRY and CDR2 is SYGVKD in the germline V gene. CDR3 coding DNA: TGTGCCAGCAGAGGATCCTCAGATACGCAGTATTTT. It codes for CASRGSSDTQYF.

In DNA form, the CDR3 reads TGTGCCAGTAGTTGGAGTGCAGGTGGCTACACCTTC. Translated: CASSWSAGGYTF. The chain has TRBV19 and TRBJ1-2; D is unresolved. The germline CDR1 and CDR2 sequences are LNHDA and SQIVND (reference sequence). Trimming pared 5 bases from V and 7 bases from J, leaving 11 bases between. CDR3 length: 12 amino acids.

The chain joins TRBV27 to TRBJ2-3; 8 positions agree with TRBD2. Germline assignment: CDR1 MNHEY and CDR2 SMNVEV (reference sequence). The CDR3 consists of 13 residues. After removal of 8 bases from V and 5 bases from J, the junction contained 6 bases not matched to a gene. The CDR3 nucleotides read TGTGCCAGCCGAGCGGGGGCGGGAGATACGCAGTATTTT. Translating it yields CASRAGAGDTQYF.

V usage is TRBV18 and J usage is TRBJ2-3; 7 bases line up with TRBD2. Germline trimming cut 1 base from V and 6 bases from J; bases unmatched to any gene: 4. Germline V gene sequence: CDR1 KGHSH, CDR2 LQKENI. This CDR3 comprises 14 residues. CDR3 nucleotide sequence: TGTGCCAGCTCACCACGGGACTACTCGGATACGCAGTATTTT. Its translation is CASSPRDYSDTQYF. The entire variable domain, with the rest obtained from reference TRBV18 and TRBJ2-3, is as follows: NAGVMQNPRHLVRRRGQEARLRCSPMKGHSHVYWYRQLPEEGLKFMVYLQKENIIDESGMPKERFSAEFPKEGPSILRIQQVVRGDSAAYFCASSPRDYSDTQYFGPGTRLTVL.

This chain links TRBV5-6 with TRBJ2-3; the match to TRBD1 covers 10 bases. J lost 5 bases, V lost 4 bases, and 13 bases had no gene match. The CDR3 extends over 17 amino acids. CDR1 SGHDT and CDR2 YYEEEE come from the germline V gene. This CDR3 is CASSHQEPGQGRDTQYF. The CDR3 nucleotides read TGTGCCAGCAGCCACCAGGAACCGGGACAGGGGAGAGATACGCAGTATTTT. The entire variable domain, with the rest obtained from reference TRBV5-6 and TRBJ2-3, is as follows: DAGVTQSPTHLIKTRGQQVTLRCSPKSGHDTVSWYQQALGQGPQFIFQYYEEEERQRGNFPDRFSGHQFPNYSSELNVNALLLGDSALYLCASSHQEPGQGRDTQYFGPGTRLTVL.

The gene calls are TRBV27 and TRBJ2-7; no firm D call. CDR1 is MNHEY, CDR2 SMNVEV, per germline (reference sequence). Trimming took off 6 bases at V and 2 bases at J, with 8 bases between the two ends. The CDR3 has 12 amino acids. CDR3 nucleotides: TGTGCCAGCAGGGCAGGAGCCTACGAGCAGTACTTC. As protein: CASRAGAYEQYF.

In its sample, this clone was seen a few times. The genes are TRBV27 and TRBJ2-7; D uncertain. Germline values: CDR1 MNHEY, CDR2 SMNVEV (reference sequence). The CDR3 is 14 residues long. Trimming cost V 2 bases and J 3 bases, with 11 bases left between them. The CDR3 here is CASSLTTASYEQYF. CDR3 in DNA: TGTGCCAGCAGTTTAACGACGGCTAGCTACGAGCAGTACTTC.

The V gene is TRBV6-5, the J gene TRBJ1-1; D is uncertain. Deletions cut 0 bases from V and 4 bases from J, with 15 bases between. The germline V gene has CDR1 MNHEY and CDR2 SVGAGI. CDR3 length equals 16 residues. CDR3 DNA: TGTGCCAGCAGTTACTCGTATCCCCCACAGAGCACTGAAGCTTTCTTT. Translation: CASSYSYPPQSTEAFF.